Listed below are T cell receptor beta chains from one sample, sequenced in a study of T cells in Graves' hyperthyroidism and ophthalmopathy. Each CDR3 protein is one row after TCRdb ran MiXCR on the multiplex PCR reads. Here the sample spans about 300,000 distinct CDR3 sequences, about 19% being singletons. The specimen was blood. These receptors were taken from a man aged 50 to 60 with Graves' ophthalmopathy. CDR3s include the opening cysteine and the closing phenylalanine or tryptophan. The D gene is left open where the match is weak. A clone size is listed for some rows: how often the clone was seen (once, few, many), or a class if it is expanded.

V gene	J gene	CDR3 length	D gene	clone size	CDR3 DNA	CDR3 protein
TRBV30	TRBJ2-3	15	TRBD2	few	TGTGCCTGGAGTGTACTCGGCGGGAGGGGAGATACGCAGTATTTT	CAWSVLGGRGDTQYF
TRBV13	TRBJ1-2	15	-	many	TGTGCCAGCAGCTTAGGCCCGAGTTCTAACTATGGCTACACCTTC	CASSLGPSSNYGYTF
TRBV13	TRBJ1-2	13	-	many	TGTGCCAGCAGCTTGATAGGGGGGCAAGGCTACACCTTC	CASSLIGGQGYTF
TRBV6-1	TRBJ2-3	17	TRBD2	few	TGTGCCAGCAGTACCCTAGCGGGAGGGCCGAGTACAGATACGCAGTATTTT	CASSTLAGGPSTDTQYF
TRBV13	TRBJ2-3	18	TRBD2	-	TGTGCCAGCAGCTTACTGACTAGCGGGAGGGCCGAGGGAGATACGCAGTATTTT	CASSLLTSGRAEGDTQYF
TRBV28	TRBJ2-7	14	-	many	TGTGCCGCCCTCCCACAGGGTAGATCCTACGAGCAGTACTTC	CAALPQGRSYEQYF
TRBV9	TRBJ2-3	15	-	few	TGTGCCAGCAGCGTAGAGGGGTCTAGCACAGATACGCAGTATTTT	CASSVEGSSTDTQYF
TRBV3-1	TRBJ2-2	18	TRBD2	many	TGTGCCAGCAGCCACCCGACTAGCGGGAGGTCTAACACCGGGGAGCTGTTTTTT	CASSHPTSGRSNTGELFF
TRBV3-1	TRBJ2-1	16	TRBD2	many	TGTGCCAGCAGCCTTGGACTAGCCCTGATCTACAATGAGCAGTTCTTC	CASSLGLALIYNEQFF
TRBV30	TRBJ2-1	13	-	many	TGTGCCTGGATGCGGTTCTCCTACAATGAGCAGTTCTTC	CAWMRFSYNEQFF
TRBV28	TRBJ1-2	12	-	many	TGTGCCAGCAGTTTAGGGGCCTATGGCTACACCTTC	CASSLGAYGYTF
TRBV5-1	TRBJ2-1	14	-	few	TGCGCCAGCAGCTCGGGTTCGCCGGGAAATGAGCAGTTCTTC	CASSSGSPGNEQFF
TRBV27	TRBJ1-1	14	-	few	TGTGCCAGCACTAATTCCGGGACGCCCACTGAAGCTTTCTTT	CASTNSGTPTEAFF
TRBV20-1	TRBJ2-1	15	TRBD1	many	TGCAGTGCTAGAGATCGGGACAGCTCCTACAATGAGCAGTTCTTC	CSARDRDSSYNEQFF
TRBV2	TRBJ2-5	13	TRBD1	many	TGTGCCAGCCGCCAGGGGGCGGGCGAGACCCAGTACTTC	CASRQGAGETQYF
TRBV28	TRBJ2-2	15	-	few	TGTGCCAGCAGTTCTGGGGGGATCGGTGCCGGGGAGCTGTTTTTT	CASSSGGIGAGELFF
TRBV13	TRBJ2-5	13	TRBD1	many	TGTGCCAGCAGCTTGGGACAGGGAGAGACCCAGTACTTC	CASSLGQGETQYF
TRBV24-1	TRBJ2-7	14	-	many	TGTGCCACCAGTGATCCCCGAAAGAGGGACGAGCAGTACTTC	CATSDPRKRDEQYF
TRBV2	TRBJ2-2	15	TRBD2	many	TGTGCCAGCAGTGATGTAGCGGGGGTCACCGGGGAGCTGTTTTTT	CASSDVAGVTGELFF
TRBV7-3	TRBJ2-2	15	TRBD2	-	TGTGCCAGCAGGCCCGGGACTAGCAACGCCGGGGAGCTGTTTTTT	CASRPGTSNAGELFF
TRBV28	TRBJ1-5	15	-	few	TGTGCCAGCAGTTTACCAGGACAGAAAAATCAGCCCCAGCATTTT	CASSLPGQKNQPQHF
TRBV28	TRBJ2-3	14	-	few	TGTGCCAGCAGTTCCCCCTGGGGCACAGATACGCAGTATTTT	CASSSPWGTDTQYF
TRBV3-1	TRBJ2-7	14	-	many	TGTGCCAGCAGCCAAAGGGGGGCTTCCTACGAGCAGTACTTC	CASSQRGASYEQYF
TRBV28	TRBJ1-1	14	-	-	TGTGCCAGCAGCCCAGACAGGTTAGACACTGAAGCTTTCTTT	CASSPDRLDTEAFF
TRBV30	TRBJ2-7	13	TRBD1	many	TGTGCCTGGACGACAGGGAGCTCCTACGAGCAGTACTTC	CAWTTGSSYEQYF
TRBV18	TRBJ2-7	14	TRBD2	many	TGTGCCAGCTCAGGGGGACTAGAGCTCGGCGAGCAGTACTTC	CASSGGLELGEQYF
TRBV6-4	TRBJ1-1	14	-	many	TGTGCCAGCAGTGACTCTAGCCTCGGCACTGAAGCTTTCTTT	CASSDSSLGTEAFF
TRBV6-2/TRBV6-3	TRBJ2-7	15	TRBD1	few	TGTGCCAGCAGTTGGGTGGACAGGGGACCCTACGAGCAGTACTTC	CASSWVDRGPYEQYF
TRBV30	TRBJ2-1	15	-	many	TGTGCCTGGATCTCAGGGAACAGGCTCTACAATGAGCAGTTCTTC	CAWISGNRLYNEQFF
TRBV29-1	TRBJ1-2	14	-	-	TGCAGCGTTGAAGATGGGGGGGGCAACTATGGCTACACCTTC	CSVEDGGGNYGYTF
TRBV20-1	TRBJ2-3	14	-	many	TGCAGTGCTAGTAGTGGGGACATCACAGATACGCAGTATTTT	CSASSGDITDTQYF
TRBV5-4	TRBJ1-2	17	-	-	TGTGCCAGCAGCTTGGAGGGACTCAGGGGAGCTAACTATGGCTACACCTTC	CASSLEGLRGANYGYTF
TRBV27	TRBJ2-1	15	-	-	TGTGCCAGCAGTCCTATAGTGGGAGGAGGTGTTGAGCAGTTCTTC	CASSPIVGGGVEQFF
TRBV30	TRBJ2-5	14	TRBD1	few	TGTGCCTGGGGACAGGACACCAATCGGGAGACCCAGTACTTC	CAWGQDTNRETQYF
TRBV4-1	TRBJ2-1	16	TRBD2	-	TGCGCCAGCAGCCAAGCCGCCGGGACTAGCATCAATGAGCAGTTCTTC	CASSQAAGTSINEQFF
TRBV4-1	TRBJ1-2	15	TRBD1	-	TGCGCCAGCAGCCATACCGGACAGGCCAACTATGGCTACACCTTC	CASSHTGQANYGYTF
TRBV19	TRBJ1-5	16	-	-	TGTGCCAGTAGTATAGTCTTCCTCGTCGGCAATCAGCCCCAGCATTTT	CASSIVFLVGNQPQHF
TRBV10-1	TRBJ2-3	16	TRBD2	-	TGCGCCAGCAGTGAGAATCTAGCGGGGAGCACAGATACGCAGTATTTT	CASSENLAGSTDTQYF
TRBV11-2	TRBJ2-1	15	TRBD2	many	TGTGCCAGCAGCCCGGGACTAGCGGGAGGTGATGAGCAGTTCTTC	CASSPGLAGGDEQFF
TRBV7-9	TRBJ1-2	13	-	-	TGTGCCAGCAGCTTTGGCGGCGCAGAAGGCTACACCTTC	CASSFGGAEGYTF
TRBV6-1	TRBJ2-3	16	TRBD1	many	TGTGCCAGCAGTCATAATACCGGACAGGGCGGAGATACGCAGTATTTT	CASSHNTGQGGDTQYF
TRBV19	TRBJ2-7	17	TRBD2	many	TGTGCCAGTAGTAGTATAGGTCGGACTAGCGGGAGTTACGAGCAGTACTTC	CASSSIGRTSGSYEQYF
TRBV28	TRBJ2-1	16	TRBD2	-	TGTGCCAGCTGTTTAGCGGGAGGGCACTCCTACAATGAGCAGTTCTTC	CASCLAGGHSYNEQFF
TRBV15	TRBJ2-7	16	TRBD2	few	TGTGCCACCAGCAGAGATGGCGGGAGGCCTTTGCCCGAGCAGTACTTC	CATSRDGGRPLPEQYF
TRBV5-4	TRBJ2-5	14	TRBD2	few	TGTGCCAGCAGCGGGGGGACTAGGCAGGAGACCCAGTACTTC	CASSGGTRQETQYF
TRBV28	TRBJ2-7	16	TRBD2	-	TGTGCCAGCAGTCCACCCCAAGGGGCGGGAGTACCCGAGCAGTACTTC	CASSPPQGAGVPEQYF
TRBV4-1	TRBJ2-2	16	TRBD1	few	TGCGCCAGCAGCCAATCCCGGACAGGAAACACCGGGGAGCTGTTTTTT	CASSQSRTGNTGELFF
TRBV27	TRBJ2-7	17	TRBD2	few	TGTGCCAGCAGGGGGACTAGCGGGTCCCACTGGAATTACGAGCAGTACTTC	CASRGTSGSHWNYEQYF
TRBV7-7	TRBJ2-5	16	-	few	TGTGCTAGCAGCTTACGGGACTCCGGAGGGCTAGAGACCCAGTACTTC	CASSLRDSGGLETQYF